The 17 T cell receptor beta chains below all came from one sample that was sequenced in a study of blood T cell repertoires in COVID-19. Sequenced by immunoSEQ multiplex PCR; TCRdb stores in-frame clones only, minus some. The profile shows 150,000 to 200,000 clones, around 87% of them singletons. Sequencing was done on a sample of peripheral blood. These receptors all stem from a man between 45 and 60 years old with acute or convalescent COVID-19.

V usage is TRBV27 and J usage is TRBJ2-4; tentatively, D is TRBD1 (6 bases). CDR3 length: 17 amino acids. Germline V lookup: CDR1 MNHEY, CDR2 SMNVEV (reference sequence). Trimming took off 0 bases at V and 0 bases at J, with 12 bases between the two ends. The CDR3 bases are TGTGCCAGCAGTTTATCGACAACAGGGCTAGCCAAAAACATTCAGTACTTC. This encodes CASSLSTTGLAKNIQYF.

The chain uses TRBV29-1 and TRBJ2-5; no reliable D call. The V end lost 3 bases, the J end lost 2 bases, and 7 bases lay between the germline ends. The length of the CDR3 is 12 residues. Per the germline V gene, CDR1 is SQVTM and CDR2 is ANQGSEA. The CDR3 protein is CSVDSPQETQYF. In DNA, the CDR3 is TGCAGCGTTGATTCTCCTCAAGAGACCCAGTACTTC.

The rearrangement joins TRBV24-1 to TRBJ2-3; TRBD1 agrees at 9 bases. Germline V gene sequence: CDR1 KGHDR, CDR2 SFDVKD. Germline trimming cut 4 bases from V and 2 bases from J; bases unmatched to any gene: 9. The length of the CDR3 is 17 residues. CDR3 DNA sequence: TGTGCCACCAGTGACCGCGGGACAGGGCAACCCACAGATACGCAGTATTTT. Protein sequence: CATSDRGTGQPTDTQYF.

DNA for the CDR3: TGTGCCAGCAGCAAGCGGGGTCCGAACACCGGGGAGCTGTTTTTT. Its protein is CASSKRGPNTGELFF. The chain carries TRBV6-5 and TRBJ2-2; TRBD2 aligns across 7 bases. Germline V gene lookup returns CDR1 MNHEY and CDR2 SVGAGI. The length of the CDR3 is 15 residues. With 6 bases clipped from V and 0 bases from J, the junction kept 4 bases outside the gene matches.

V and J are TRBV19 and TRBJ1-1; D is perhaps TRBD1 (6 bases). V was shortened by 6 bases and J by 4 bases, with 18 bases between the two germline ends. CDR3 length: 15 residues. Germline V gene data show CDR1 as LNHDA and CDR2 as SQIVND (reference sequence). This CDR3 reads CASSTSWGGGTEAFF. CDR3 in DNA: TGTGCCAGTAGCACCTCCTGGGGGGGCGGCACTGAAGCTTTCTTT. The variable domain in full, with the rest retrieved from reference TRBV19 and TRBJ1-1, is DGGITQSPKYLFRKEGQNVTLSCEQNLNHDAMYWYRQDPGQGLRLIYYSQIVNDFQKGDIAEGYSVSREKKESFPLTVTSAQKNPTAFYLCASSTSWGGGTEAFFGQGTRLTVV.

As DNA, the CDR3 is TGTGCCAGTAGTCAGGGCATGAAGCAGCCCCAGCATTTT. Translating it yields CASSQGMKQPQHF. The genes are TRBV19 and TRBJ1-5, with D tentatively TRBD1 (5 bases). This CDR3 contains 13 residues. Per germline, CDR1 LNHDA and CDR2 SQIVND (reference sequence). Trimming stripped 5 bases from V and 7 bases from J, with 12 bases between.

This chain links TRBV19 with TRBJ1-1; tentative D call: TRBD1 (6 bases). Germline assignment: CDR1 LNHDA and CDR2 SQIVND (reference sequence). The CDR3 is 14 residues long. V lost 5 bases and J 4 bases, leaving 14 bases between the germline ends. Written as DNA, the CDR3 is TGTGCCAGTAGTTTGGGACACCCGAGCACTGAAGCTTTCTTT. It codes for CASSLGHPSTEAFF. Variable domain in full (rest from reference TRBV19 and TRBJ1-1): DGGITQSPKYLFRKEGQNVTLSCEQNLNHDAMYWYRQDPGQGLRLIYYSQIVNDFQKGDIAEGYSVSREKKESFPLTVTSAQKNPTAFYLCASSLGHPSTEAFFGQGTRLTVV.

This rearrangement joins TRBV3-1 (or the pseudogene TRBV3-2) to TRBJ2-5; 10 nucleotides align to TRBD2. Germline loops: CDR1 LGHDT, CDR2 YNNKEL (reference sequence). The junction had 14 bases not matched to a gene; V was cut back by 2 bases and J by 8 bases. This CDR3 region has 17 residues. The CDR3 sequence is CASSQNLLAGVTPTQYF. The CDR3, as DNA: TGTGCCAGCAGCCAAAACCTCCTAGCGGGGGTCACCCCAACCCAGTACTTC.

This sequence joins TRBV2 and TRBJ1-2; D call uncertain. The CDR3 runs 12 residues. V dropped 8 bases and J dropped 0 bases, with 7 bases sitting between them. Germline V lookup: CDR1 SNHLY, CDR2 FYNNEI. The chain's CDR3 is CASGQANYGYTF. The CDR3 bases are TGTGCCAGCGGGCAGGCTAACTATGGCTACACCTTC.

The chain uses TRBV7-2 and TRBJ2-1; TRBD1 aligns across 7 bases. V dropped 5 bases and J dropped 7; count of bases not matched to a gene: 8. The CDR3 contains 14 residues. The germline gives CDR1 SGHTA, CDR2 FQGNSA. CDR3 sequence reads: CASSPRTGTNEQFF. The CDR3 nucleotides are TGTGCCAGCAGCCCTAGGACAGGTACGAATGAGCAGTTCTTC.

This clone was found once. The V and J genes are TRBV19 and TRBJ2-4; TRBD1 matches at 9 bases. V lost 8 bases, J lost 6 bases, and 11 bases stayed unmatched. The CDR3 length is 15 residues. The germline V gene encodes CDR1 LNHDA and CDR2 SQIVND (reference sequence). CDR3 DNA sequence: TGTGCCAGTGGAAAAGGGACAGGGAGGGGAAACATTCAGTACTTC. Its translation is CASGKGTGRGNIQYF.

The chain recombines TRBV7-9 with TRBJ2-3; possibly TRBD1 for D (5 bases). This CDR3 contains 12 residues. V was clipped by 5 bases and J by 6 bases, with 9 bases between them. CDR1 is SEHNR, CDR2 FQNEAQ, per germline (reference sequence). The CDR3 here is CASSLKGDTQYF. In DNA form, the CDR3 reads TGTGCCAGCAGCCTGAAGGGGGATACGCAGTATTTT.

The gene calls are TRBV5-3 and TRBJ2-5, with 11 bases lining up with TRBD1. TRBV5-3 is assigned to the ORF class and has an uncertain function. The J segment lost 4 bases and the V segment lost 2 bases, leaving 7 bases of the junction unmatched. The CDR3 totals 16 residues. CDR3 sequence reads: CARSFPGQGVAETQYF. CDR3 nucleotides: TGTGCCAGAAGCTTCCCGGGACAGGGGGTGGCAGAGACCCAGTACTTC.

This clone is a singleton in its sample. The chain is built from TRBV2 and TRBJ1-5; TRBD1 matches 8 bases. There are 15 residues in the CDR3. The V gene end was trimmed by 3 bases and the J gene end by 8 bases; junction bases not matched to a gene: 9. Looked up from germline, CDR1 is SNHLY and CDR2 is FYNNEI. DNA for the CDR3: TGTGCCAGCAGTGACCCGGGACAGGTGGGAAAGCCCCAGCATTTT. Residues: CASSDPGQVGKPQHF.

The rearrangement links TRBV5-8 to TRBJ2-1; a possible D gene is TRBD2 (6 bases). CDR1 is SGHTS and CDR2 is YDEGEE in the germline V gene. V lost 1 base to trimming and J lost 14 bases, with 7 bases between them. The CDR3 is made up of 10 amino acids. The DNA for the CDR3 is TGTGCCAGCAGCTTGACGGGGGAGTTCTTC. This codes for CASSLTGEFF.

Only one count was recorded for this clone. J is TRBJ2-1 and V is TRBV2; weak D call: TRBD2 (7 bases). Germline-derived CDR1 and CDR2 are SNHLY and FYNNEI. The CDR3 contains 15 residues. Trimming cost V 7 bases and J 4 bases, with 17 bases left between them. CDR3 sequence (DNA): TGTGCCAGCAACCAGGGGCGGGGGTTGTACAATGAGCAGTTCTTC. Translation: CASNQGRGLYNEQFF. Full variable domain (missing parts from reference TRBV2 and TRBJ2-1): EPEVTQTPSHQVTQMGQEVILRCVPISNHLYFYWYRQILGQKVEFLVSFYNNEISEKSEIFDDQFSVERPDGSNFTLKIRSTKLEDSAMYFCASNQGRGLYNEQFFGPGTRLTVL.

The chain carries TRBV6-5 and TRBJ2-2; TRBD2 aligns across 9 bases. V shed 0 bases and J 5 bases; nucleotides not matched to a gene: 4. Germline-derived CDR1 and CDR2 are MNHEY and SVGAGI. The CDR3 contains 16 residues. The CDR3 nucleotides are TGTGCCAGCAGTTACTCGATGCTAGCGGGAACCGGGGAGCTGTTTTTT. Residues: CASSYSMLAGTGELFF.